The rows below give T cell receptor beta chains drawn from one sample of a study of TIL therapy for anti-PD-1-resistant metastatic lung cancer. The protocol was immunoSEQ multiplex PCR, while the TCRdb copy is restricted to in-frame clones and leaves out a portion. The table lists more than 20,000 clones, around 79% of them singletons. Sample: blood, taken at baseline. All receptors derive from a person aged 25-85 years with non-small cell lung cancer. Both conserved end residues are part of each CDR3. The D gene is left open where the match is weak. The size field is filled for only some rows; it gives once, few, many or a size class.

TRBV4-3	.	TRBJ2-7	few	CASSQDARGSSYEQYF	TGCGCCAGCAGCCAAGATGCGAGAGGGAGCTCCTACGAGCAGTACTTC
TRBV30	.	TRBJ1-4	.	CAWSRTAVNEKLFF	TGTGCCTGGTCCCGGACAGCTGTTAATGAAAAACTGTTTTTT
TRBV19	.	TRBJ1-1	few	CASSIGQRNTEAFF	TGTGCCAGTAGTATAGGTCAGCGGAACACTGAAGCTTTCTTT
TRBV11-2	TRBD1	TRBJ1-3	.	CASSGQGAGNTIYF	TGTGCCAGCAGCGGACAGGGGGCTGGAAACACCATATATTTT
TRBV6-6	.	TRBJ1-1	.	CASHTGGPTEAFF	TGTGCCAGCCATACCGGGGGCCCCACTGAAGCTTTCTTT
TRBV7-2	.	TRBJ2-2	.	CASGTHTGELFF	TGTGCCAGCGGTACACACACCGGGGAGCTGTTTTTT
TRBV6-6	.	TRBJ2-7	once	CASSYTGTLYEQYF	TGTGCCAGCAGTTACACCGGGACACTTTACGAGCAGTACTTC
TRBV29-1	.	TRBJ1-1	.	CSVEEGNTEAFF	TGCAGCGTTGAGGAAGGGAACACTGAAGCTTTCTTT
TRBV2	.	TRBJ1-5	.	CASSEGTSSNQPQHF	TGTGCCAGCAGTGAAGGGACGAGTAGCAATCAGCCCCAGCATTTT
TRBV11-3	.	TRBJ2-3	.	CASSLLATSTDTQYF	TGTGCCAGCAGCTTGTTAGCGACTAGCACAGATACGCAGTATTTT
TRBV6-5	TRBD1	TRBJ2-7	.	CASRTGQGAAYEQYF	TGTGCCAGCAGGACAGGACAGGGGGCTGCCTACGAGCAGTACTTC
TRBV2	.	TRBJ2-3	.	CASTRTEGTDTQYF	TGTGCCAGCACCCGGACCGAAGGCACAGATACGCAGTATTTT
TRBV4-1	TRBD1	TRBJ2-1	few	CASSQIIPRQGTINEQFF	TGCGCCAGCAGCCAAATCATTCCGAGACAGGGGACAATAAATGAGCAGTTCTTC
TRBV27	.	TRBJ2-2	.	CASSRDGGTGELFF	TGTGCCAGCAGTCGGGACGGGGGAACCGGGGAGCTGTTTTTT
TRBV7-3	.	TRBJ2-7	large	CASSLGPDIPGEQYF	TGTGCCAGCAGCTTAGGGCCCGACATACCCGGCGAGCAGTACTTC
TRBV2	.	TRBJ1-4	once	CASKNRAPNEKLFF	TGTGCCAGCAAGAACCGGGCCCCTAATGAAAAACTGTTTTTT
TRBV5-1	.	TRBJ1-3	.	CASSLTTNSGNTIYF	TGCGCCAGCAGCTTGACGACTAACTCTGGAAACACCATATATTTT
TRBV11-3	TRBD2	TRBJ2-7	.	CASSPGLAGDFIHEQYF	TGTGCCAGCAGCCCTGGACTAGCGGGAGATTTCATCCACGAGCAGTACTTC
TRBV9	.	TRBJ2-2	.	CASSVVGGSGELFF	TGTGCCAGCAGCGTAGTTGGTGGGTCCGGGGAGCTGTTTTTT
TRBV19	.	TRBJ1-5	.	CASVTGGFSNQPQHF	TGTGCCAGCGTCACGGGGGGCTTTAGCAATCAGCCCCAGCATTTT
TRBV10-3	.	TRBJ2-6	once	CAISEPGSSGANVLTF	TGTGCCATCAGTGAGCCGGGAAGCTCTGGGGCCAACGTCCTGACTTTC
TRBV18	.	TRBJ1-4	.	CASSPSLRGPATNEKLFF	TGTGCCAGCTCACCGTCTCTCCGGGGTCCTGCAACTAATGAAAAACTGTTTTTT
TRBV7-7	.	TRBJ2-3	.	CASSLDRVADTQYF	TGTGCTAGCAGCTTAGACAGAGTGGCAGATACGCAGTATTTT
TRBV9	.	TRBJ2-7	.	CASSVDGGGSYEQYF	TGTGCCAGCAGCGTAGATGGAGGGGGCTCCTACGAGCAGTACTTC
TRBV7-2	TRBD2	TRBJ2-1	.	CASSSTSGAYNEQFF	TGTGCCAGCAGCTCCACTAGCGGTGCCTACAATGAGCAGTTCTTC
TRBV6-6	TRBD2	TRBJ2-1	.	CASSYSGRGYNEQFF	TGTGCCAGCAGTTATAGCGGGAGAGGCTACAATGAGCAGTTCTTC
TRBV5-1	TRBD2	TRBJ2-7	.	CASSKTSGVNEQYF	TGCGCCAGCAGCAAGACTAGCGGGGTAAACGAGCAGTACTTC
TRBV5-6	.	TRBJ2-1	.	CASSGGLRSYNEQFF	TGTGCCAGCAGCGGGGGGCTCCGCTCCTACAATGAGCAGTTCTTC
TRBV15	TRBD2	TRBJ2-1	once	CATSRTSGGSDEQFF	TGTGCCACCAGCAGGACTAGCGGGGGATCAGATGAGCAGTTCTTC
TRBV7-8	.	TRBJ2-7	once	CASSLDLYEQYF	TGTGCCAGCAGCTTAGATCTCTACGAGCAGTACTTC
TRBV12-5	TRBD1	TRBJ2-2	.	CASGLVPVIRGQGDLTGELFF	TGTGCTAGTGGTTTGGTACCGGTGATTAGGGGACAGGGGGATCTCACCGGGGAGCTGTTTTTT
TRBV6-5	.	TRBJ2-7	.	CASRGSQITLGEQYF	TGTGCCAGCAGAGGAAGCCAAATTACCCTCGGCGAGCAGTACTTC
TRBV27	.	TRBJ2-5	.	CASSLAGARETQYF	TGTGCCAGCAGTTTAGCGGGGGCCAGGGAGACCCAGTACTTC
TRBV4-2	TRBD2	TRBJ2-3	once	CASSQDLTSGRFADTQYF	TGTGCCAGCAGCCAAGATCTGACTAGCGGGAGGTTTGCAGATACGCAGTATTTT
TRBV10-1	TRBD1	TRBJ2-7	.	CASSEYRGSGYEQYF	TGCGCCAGCAGTGAGTACAGGGGAAGCGGCTACGAGCAGTACTTC
TRBV5-1	TRBD1	TRBJ2-7	few	CASSLGQGQGAHGDF	TGCGCCAGCAGCTTGGGACAGGGACAGGGGGCGCACGGGGACTTC
TRBV2	.	TRBJ1-1	.	CAIRSPGRNTEAFF	TGTGCCATTAGGTCCCCAGGGCGCAACACTGAAGCTTTCTTT
TRBV19	TRBD1	TRBJ2-2	once	CASRQGNTGELFF	TGTGCCAGCAGACAGGGGAACACCGGGGAGCTGTTTTTT
TRBV10-3	.	TRBJ2-3	.	CAISGGGTNTDTQYF	TGTGCCATCAGTGGAGGGGGGACTAACACAGATACGCAGTATTTT
TRBV4-1	.	TRBJ1-1	once	CASSQERGLRTEAFF	TGCGCCAGCAGCCAAGAGCGGGGGCTGAGGACTGAAGCTTTCTTT
TRBV7-8	.	TRBJ2-7	.	CASSTRQASYEQYF	TGTGCCAGCAGCACGCGACAGGCCTCCTACGAGCAGTACTTC
TRBV5-4	TRBD2	TRBJ2-5	.	CASSFDSGTSGGPQETQYF	TGTGCCAGCAGCTTCGATTCCGGGACTAGCGGGGGGCCCCAAGAGACCCAGTACTTC
TRBV6-5	TRBD2	TRBJ2-5	.	CASSSRGGRETQYF	TGTGCCAGCAGTTCGCGGGGGGGGCGAGAGACCCAGTACTTC
TRBV18	TRBD2	TRBJ2-1	few	CASSPPTGRDEQFF	TGTGCCAGCTCACCACCGACGGGGAGGGATGAGCAGTTCTTC
TRBV29-1	.	TRBJ2-7	.	CSVTRGGYEQYF	TGCAGCGTTACCAGGGGAGGTTACGAGCAGTACTTC
TRBV4-2	.	TRBJ2-5	.	CASSQAALDARRNF	TGTGCCAGCAGCCAAGCGGCCCTGGACGCCCGTCGGAACTTC
TRBV19	TRBD2	TRBJ2-5	.	CASSSTSGGTGETQYF	TGTGCCAGTAGTAGTACTAGCGGGGGGACTGGGGAGACCCAGTACTTC
TRBV25-1	TRBD1	TRBJ2-1	few	CASSDSGQGPYNEQFF	TGTGCCAGCAGTGACTCTGGACAGGGACCCTACAATGAGCAGTTCTTC